The T cell receptor beta chain under discussion was sequenced for a study of blood T cell repertoires in COVID-19. Study background: The origin of the acute and convalescent COVID-19 samples was the United States, Italy and Spain.

CDR1 SNHLY and CDR2 FYNNEI come from the germline V gene. The CDR3 totals 14 residues. Trimming left V 8 bases short and J 4 bases short, with 16 bases between. This clone was detected only once. The authors' processing: Amplifying reference gene primers gave estimates of nucleated cell counts. Data came from immunoSEQ multiplex PCR; TCRdb stores just in-frame clones and leaves some out. That table is the source of V, J and clone size, and D and trimming were worked out from the DNA. The table records around 160,000 clones, 80% of them present only once. The clonotype comes from a woman aged 55-70 years who had recovered from COVID-19. The sample was PBMCs or T cells enriched from blood (not recorded which). V is TRBV2 and J is TRBJ2-3; the D gene is possibly TRBD2 (7 bases). Written as DNA, the CDR3 is TGTGCCAGCCGAGTTGGGGGGGCCGCAGATACGCAGTATTTT. It yields the protein CASRVGGAADTQYF.